This TCR beta chain was identified during a study of CD4 T cells in relation to SARS-CoV-2 and coronaviruses. Germline-derived CDR1 and CDR2 are SGHRS and YFSETQ. The length of the CDR3 is 16 residues. Trimming removed 0 bases from V and 4 bases from J, with 14 bases in between. Assay: immunoSEQ multiplex PCR; the TCRdb copy retains only in-frame clones and omits some. The sample has 20,000 to 25,000 clones; about 80% are singletons. With respect to this clone: The target antigen is unknown.

Before the COVID-19 pandemic, during about 2011-2019, CD4+ T cells were taken from unexposed donors. The cells were cultured for about ten days before CD4+ T cells were isolated. The origin of this receptor is a human donor in good health. The sequenced sample was CD4+ T cells from PBMCs, cultured in vitro. V gene TRBV5-1 combines with J gene TRBJ2-4; D gene uncertain. The DNA for the CDR3 is TGCGCCAGCAGCTTGGGTTTGGACGGTCAGAAAAACATTCAGTACTTC. Protein sequence: CASSLGLDGQKNIQYF.